The source of this T cell receptor (beta chain) is a study of blood T cell repertoires in COVID-19. Study details: The analysed material was cDNA or gDNA that came from T cells, B-cell-depleted T cells, or PBMCs.

CDR1 SGHNT and CDR2 YYREEE come from the germline V gene (reference sequence). The length of the CDR3 is 15 residues. V lost 4 bases, J lost 4 bases, and 7 bases stayed unmatched. Sequenced by immunoSEQ multiplex PCR; TCRdb stores in-frame clones only, minus some. The sample lists about 130,000 clones; approximately 80% were seen once. This receptor was obtained from a man in his forties with active or convalescent COVID-19. The rearrangement links TRBV5-4 to TRBJ1-3; 8 bases fit TRBD1. Source material: peripheral blood. Here the CDR3 DNA reads TGTGCCAGCAGCGGGGAGACAGGGGTGGGAAACACCATATATTTT. It is translated as CASSGETGVGNTIYF.